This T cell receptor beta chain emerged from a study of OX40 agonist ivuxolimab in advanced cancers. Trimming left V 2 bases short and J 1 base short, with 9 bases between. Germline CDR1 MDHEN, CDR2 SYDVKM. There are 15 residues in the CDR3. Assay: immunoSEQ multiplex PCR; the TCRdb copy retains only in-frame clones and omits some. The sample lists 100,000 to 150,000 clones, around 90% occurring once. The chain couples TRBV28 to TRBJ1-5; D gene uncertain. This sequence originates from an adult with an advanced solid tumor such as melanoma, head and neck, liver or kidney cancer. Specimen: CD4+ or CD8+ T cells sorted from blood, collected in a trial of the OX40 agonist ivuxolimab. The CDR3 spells CASSLGRRSNQPQHF. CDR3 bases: TGTGCCAGCAGTTTAGGAAGGAGGAGCAATCAGCCCCAGCATTTT.